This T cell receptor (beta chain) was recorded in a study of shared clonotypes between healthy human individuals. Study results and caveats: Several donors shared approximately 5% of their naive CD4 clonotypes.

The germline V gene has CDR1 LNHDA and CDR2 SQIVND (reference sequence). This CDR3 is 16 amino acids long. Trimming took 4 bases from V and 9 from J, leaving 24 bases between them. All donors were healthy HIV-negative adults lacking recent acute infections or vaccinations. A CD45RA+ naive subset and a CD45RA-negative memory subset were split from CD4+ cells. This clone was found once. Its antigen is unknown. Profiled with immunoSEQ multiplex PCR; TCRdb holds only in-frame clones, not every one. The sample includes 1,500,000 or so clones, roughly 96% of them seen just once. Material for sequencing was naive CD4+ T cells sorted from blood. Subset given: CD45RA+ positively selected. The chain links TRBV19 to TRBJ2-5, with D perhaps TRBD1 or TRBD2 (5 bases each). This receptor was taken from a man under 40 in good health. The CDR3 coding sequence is TGTGCCAGTAGTACCCTCCCCGGGACCGACTTAAAGGCCCAGTACTTC. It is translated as CASSTLPGTDLKAQYF.